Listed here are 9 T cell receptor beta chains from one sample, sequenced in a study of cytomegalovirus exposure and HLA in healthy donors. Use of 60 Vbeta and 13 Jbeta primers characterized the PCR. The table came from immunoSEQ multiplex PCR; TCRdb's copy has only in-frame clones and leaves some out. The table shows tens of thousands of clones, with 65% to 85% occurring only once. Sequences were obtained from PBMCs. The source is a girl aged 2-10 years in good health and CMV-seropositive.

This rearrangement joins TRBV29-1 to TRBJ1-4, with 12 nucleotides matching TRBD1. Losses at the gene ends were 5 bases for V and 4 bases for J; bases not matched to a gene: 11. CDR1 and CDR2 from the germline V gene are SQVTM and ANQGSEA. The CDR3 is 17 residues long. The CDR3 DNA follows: TGCAGCGTTATACCGGGACAGGGGGCGGAGGGTAATGAAAAACTGTTTTTT. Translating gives CSVIPGQGAEGNEKLFF.

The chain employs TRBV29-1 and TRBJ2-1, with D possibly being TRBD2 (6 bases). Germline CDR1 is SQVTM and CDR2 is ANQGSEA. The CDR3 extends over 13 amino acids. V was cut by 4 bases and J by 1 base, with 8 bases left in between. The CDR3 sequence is CSVGLGSYNEQFF. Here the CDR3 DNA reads TGCAGCGTTGGACTAGGTTCCTACAATGAGCAGTTCTTC.

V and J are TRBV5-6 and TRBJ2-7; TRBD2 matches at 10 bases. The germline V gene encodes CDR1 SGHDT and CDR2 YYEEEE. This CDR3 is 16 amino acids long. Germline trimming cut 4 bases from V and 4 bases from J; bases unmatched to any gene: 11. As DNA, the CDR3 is TGTGCCAGCAGCATAGCCTCTAGCGGGAGCTTGTACGAGCAGTACTTC. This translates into CASSIASSGSLYEQYF.

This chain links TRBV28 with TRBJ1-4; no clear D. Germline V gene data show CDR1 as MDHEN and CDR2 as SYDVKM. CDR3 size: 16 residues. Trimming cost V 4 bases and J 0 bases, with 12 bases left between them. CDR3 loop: CASSSYPGATNEKLFF. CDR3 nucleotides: TGTGCCAGCAGTTCTTACCCAGGCGCAACTAATGAAAAACTGTTTTTT.

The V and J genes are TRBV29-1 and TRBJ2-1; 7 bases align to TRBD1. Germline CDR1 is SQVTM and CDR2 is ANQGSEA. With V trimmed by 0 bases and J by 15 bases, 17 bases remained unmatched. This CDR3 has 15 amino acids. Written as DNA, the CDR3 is TGCAGCGTTGAAGAGGTCCAAACTCGGATAGGGGGCCCGTTCTTC. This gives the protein CSVEEVQTRIGGPFF.

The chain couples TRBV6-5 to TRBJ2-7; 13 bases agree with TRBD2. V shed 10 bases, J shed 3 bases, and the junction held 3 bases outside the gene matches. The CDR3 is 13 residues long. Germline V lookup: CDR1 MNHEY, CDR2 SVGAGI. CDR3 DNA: TGTGCCACCGGGACTAGCGGGATCTACGAGCAGTACTTC. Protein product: CATGTSGIYEQYF.

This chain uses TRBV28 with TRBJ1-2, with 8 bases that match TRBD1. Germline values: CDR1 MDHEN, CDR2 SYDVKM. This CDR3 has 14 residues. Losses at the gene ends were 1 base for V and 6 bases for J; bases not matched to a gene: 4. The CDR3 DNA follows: TGTGCCAGCAGTTTATCGACAGGGGAGAATGGCTACACCTTC. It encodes CASSLSTGENGYTF.

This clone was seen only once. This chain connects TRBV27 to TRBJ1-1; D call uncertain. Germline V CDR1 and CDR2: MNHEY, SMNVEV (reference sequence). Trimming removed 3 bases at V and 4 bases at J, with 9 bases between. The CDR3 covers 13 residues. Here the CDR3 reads CASSLRHSTEAFF. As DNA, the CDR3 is TGTGCCAGCAGTTTGAGGCATAGCACTGAAGCTTTCTTT.

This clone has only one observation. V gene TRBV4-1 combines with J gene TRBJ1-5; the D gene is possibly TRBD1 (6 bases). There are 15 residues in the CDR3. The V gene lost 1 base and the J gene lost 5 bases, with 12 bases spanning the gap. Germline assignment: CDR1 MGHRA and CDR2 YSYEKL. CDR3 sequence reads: CASSQVLQGDQPQHF. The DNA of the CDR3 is TGCGCCAGCAGCCAAGTTTTACAGGGAGATCAGCCCCAGCATTTT.